The 20 T cell receptor beta chains below come from one sample, sequenced in a study of cytotoxic CD8 clonotypes in ibrutinib-treated CLL. Sequencing used immunoSEQ multiplex PCR; TCRdb keeps in-frame clones, though not all of them. The sample has 15,000 or so clones, approximately 71% seen once; the top ten hold 15% to 20%. Sequencing used PBMCs, obtained before ibrutinib treatment. The receptors come from a human donor with chronic lymphocytic leukemia.

This clone was seen a few times. The gene calls are TRBV7-9 and TRBJ1-1; no definite D call. The CDR3 is 13 amino acids. V dropped 3 bases and J dropped 1 base, with 6 bases sitting between them. Per the germline V gene, CDR1 is SEHNR and CDR2 is FQNEAQ (reference sequence). This CDR3 reads CASSLLGNTEAFF. The CDR3 DNA follows: TGTGCCAGCAGCTTGCTGGGGAACACTGAAGCTTTCTTT.

This chain links TRBV28 with TRBJ1-2; D may be TRBD1 (6 bases). Germline-derived CDR1 and CDR2 are MDHEN and SYDVKM. The CDR3 has 13 amino acids. Trimming removed 2 bases from V and 5 bases from J, with 9 bases in between. Written as DNA, the CDR3 is TGTGCCAGCAGTTTAGCAGGGGCTTATGGCTACACCTTC. It yields the protein CASSLAGAYGYTF.

V usage is TRBV28 and J usage is TRBJ2-2, with TRBD2 matching over 7 bases. CDR1 and CDR2 from the germline V gene are MDHEN and SYDVKM. The CDR3 has 16 amino acids. Losses at the gene ends were 6 bases for V and 2 bases for J; bases not matched to a gene: 9. CDR3: CASSLLWGGNTGELFF. The CDR3 coding sequence is TGTGCCAGCAGCTTACTCTGGGGGGGAAACACCGGGGAGCTGTTTTTT.

The rearrangement links TRBV19 to TRBJ1-1; 11 bases line up with TRBD1. The CDR3 sequence is 16 residues long. V shed 5 bases and J 4 bases; nucleotides not matched to a gene: 9. The germline gives CDR1 LNHDA, CDR2 SQIVND (reference sequence). The CDR3, as DNA: TGTGCCAGTAGTCCGCGGACAGGGGGCGAGGGCACTGAAGCTTTCTTT. This translates into CASSPRTGGEGTEAFF.

The chain employs TRBV7-2 and TRBJ2-3; 7 bases are shared with TRBD2. The J segment lost 1 base and the V segment lost 2 bases, leaving 0 bases of the junction unmatched. The CDR3 runs to 14 residues. Germline CDR1 and CDR2: SGHTA and FQGNSA. In DNA, the CDR3 is TGTGCCAGCAGCTTAACTAGCGGCACAGATACGCAGTATTTT. Amino acid sequence: CASSLTSGTDTQYF.

This sequence joins TRBV11-2 and TRBJ1-6, with D uncertain. V shed 2 bases and J shed 0 bases, with 14 bases lying between them. CDR1 and CDR2 from the germline V gene are SGHAT and FQNNGV. This CDR3 comprises 18 residues. The CDR3 protein is CASSLPVSCSSYNSPLHF. CDR3 DNA sequence: TGTGCCAGCAGCTTACCCGTCTCCTGTAGCTCCTATAATTCACCCCTCCACTTT.

This rearrangement joins TRBV5-5 to TRBJ2-2; D may match TRBD1 or TRBD2 (5 bases each). V lost 0 bases to trimming and J lost 7 bases, with 13 bases between them. Germline lookup yields CDR1 SGHKS and CDR2 YYEKEE (reference sequence). This CDR3 has 15 amino acids. The CDR3 loop reads CASSLVDPGLGELFF. In nucleotides, the CDR3 is TGTGCCAGCAGCTTGGTCGACCCGGGGCTCGGGGAGCTGTTTTTT.

This chain connects TRBV21-1 to TRBJ2-7; the table's TRBD2 call for D was not verified on the DNA. TRBV21-1 is described as a pseudogene. The CDR3 sequence is 16 residues long. CDR3 loop: CASSKAWTSELYEQYF. The CDR3 DNA is TGTGCCAGCAGCAAAGCCTGGACTAGCGAGCTCTACGAGCAGTACTTC.

This clone was recorded once. This chain uses TRBV2 with TRBJ1-3; D is unresolved. V was shortened by 7 bases and J by 0 bases, with 7 bases between the two germline ends. The CDR3 loop spans 13 amino acids. In germline, CDR1 is SNHLY, CDR2 FYNNEI. CDR3 DNA: TGTGCCAGCAAGCAGAGCTCTGGAAACACCATATATTTT. Encoded protein: CASKQSSGNTIYF.

The CDR3 DNA sequence: TGTGCCAGCAGTCTGGGGACCTACGAGCAGTACTTC. It is translated as CASSLGTYEQYF. V gene TRBV28 combines with J gene TRBJ2-7; D gene uncertain. Trimming took off 5 bases at V and 2 bases at J, with 7 bases between the two ends. The CDR3 length is 12 residues. Germline V CDR1 and CDR2: MDHEN, SYDVKM.

DNA of the CDR3: TGCAGCGTAGGGACGCAGAACTATGGCTACACCTTC. As protein: CSVGTQNYGYTF. The chain is built from TRBV29-1 and TRBJ1-2, with D perhaps TRBD1 (5 bases). CDR3 size: 12 residues. Trimming took 6 bases from V and 2 from J, leaving 10 bases between them. CDR1 SQVTM and CDR2 ANQGSEA come from the germline V gene.

The chain combines TRBV12-5 with TRBJ1-1, with a weak D call TRBD1 (5 bases). V dropped 6 bases and J dropped 2 bases, with 19 bases sitting between them. The CDR3 is made up of 16 amino acids. From germline, CDR1 is LGHNT and CDR2 FRNRAP. CDR3 residues: CASGSKGGTANTEAFF. The DNA for the CDR3 is TGTGCTAGTGGCTCCAAGGGAGGGACGGCCAACACTGAAGCTTTCTTT.

This clone is a singleton in its sample. This chain joins TRBV29-1 and TRBJ2-7, with TRBD1 as a possible D gene (6 bases). Germline V gene sequence: CDR1 SQVTM, CDR2 ANQGSEA. The CDR3 runs 14 residues. The ends were cut back, 5 bases at V and 2 bases at J, with 16 bases in the middle. The CDR3 sequence: CSVQGTSFTYEQYF. In DNA form, the CDR3 reads TGCAGCGTTCAGGGGACATCGTTCACCTACGAGCAGTACTTC.

This clone occurred once. The rearrangement uses TRBV7-8 and TRBJ1-1, with D maybe TRBD1 (5 bases). This CDR3 comprises 15 residues. The V end lost 7 bases, the J end lost 1 base, and 16 bases lay between the germline ends. CDR1 and CDR2 (germline): SGHVS, FQNEAQ. In nucleotides, the CDR3 is TGTGCCAGCACCCTATTGGGGACCGGGAACACTGAAGCTTTCTTT. Translated: CASTLLGTGNTEAFF.

This sequence joins TRBV18 and TRBJ2-7, with 7 bases aligning to TRBD2. V lost 3 bases, J lost 6 bases, and 2 bases stayed unmatched. The CDR3 length is 12 residues. In germline, CDR1 is KGHSH, CDR2 LQKENI. The CDR3 nucleotides are TGTGCCAGCTCACCGGGAGGGCCCGAGCAGTACTTC. Translation: CASSPGGPEQYF.

This clone was detected only a few times. The chain has TRBV6-5 and TRBJ1-2, with D possibly being TRBD1 (5 bases). The CDR3 has 13 residues. Per the germline V gene, CDR1 is MNHEY and CDR2 is SVGAGI. V lost 8 bases and J 8 bases, leaving 18 bases between the germline ends. As DNA, the CDR3 is TGTGCCAGCGGCTTTGGGGGGTCGAGCGGCTACACCTTC. Its protein is CASGFGGSSGYTF.

This sequence joins TRBV12-5 and TRBJ1-4, with 8 bases matching TRBD1. This CDR3 region has 16 residues. The trim removed 2 bases at V and 4 bases at J, leaving 6 bases unmatched. CDR1 is LGHNT, CDR2 FRNRAP, per germline. The CDR3 sequence is CASGLTRTGINEKLFF. The CDR3 region has the DNA TGTGCTAGTGGTTTGACGCGGACAGGGATTAATGAAAAACTGTTTTTT. Full variable domain (remainder filled in from reference TRBV12-5 and TRBJ1-4): DARVTQTPRHKVTEMGQEVTMRCQPILGHNTVFWYRQTMMQGLELLAYFRNRAPLDDSGMPKDRFSAEMPDATLATLKIQPSEPRDSAVYFCASGLTRTGINEKLFFGSGTQLSVL.

The V call is TRBV5-1, the J call TRBJ1-1; D unresolved. Germline CDR1 and CDR2: SGHRS and YFSETQ. The CDR3 loop spans 14 amino acids. V shed 4 bases and J shed 7 bases, with 17 bases lying between them. The CDR3 region has the DNA TGCGCCAGCAGCCTGGACCTACTCCGGGGTGAAGCTTTCTTT. As protein: CASSLDLLRGEAFF.

The rearrangement joins TRBV7-8 to TRBJ1-2; D gene unclear. Per the germline V gene, CDR1 is SGHVS and CDR2 is FQNEAQ. V shed 1 base and J shed 5 bases, with 20 bases lying between them. This CDR3 region has 17 residues. CDR3 amino acids: CASSLGLRAGQEYGYTF. Written as DNA, the CDR3 is TGTGCCAGCAGCTTAGGTCTTAGGGCTGGGCAGGAGTATGGCTACACCTTC.

The gene calls are TRBV11-1 and TRBJ2-2, with no clear D. Germline values: CDR1 SGHAT, CDR2 FQDESV (reference sequence). V was pared by 0 bases and J by 2 bases, with 7 bases between. This CDR3 has 15 residues. The CDR3 nucleotides read TGTGCCAGCAGCTTAGCGGTGATTAACACCGGGGAGCTGTTTTTT. Translation: CASSLAVINTGELFF.